This is a list of T cell receptor beta chains from one sample in a study of blood T cells in healthy people across ages. TCRdb called the 5' RACE reads again in MiXCR, with one record for every CDR3 protein. This table holds about 290,000 distinct CDR3 sequences, roughly 26% found once. The sample consisted of blood. These receptors were collected from an older woman in good health. Each CDR3 is given with its conserved first and last residue.

>TRBV29-1
CSVASGSGSYNEQFF
>TRBV4-1
CASSQVGIGTDTQYF
>TRBV5-1
CASSSTLSGVSSYNEQFF
>TRBV20-1
CSARWGTYSNQPQHF
>TRBV20-1
CSARSDMNTEAFF
>TRBV2
CASMKSGNTGELFF
>TRBV7-2
CASSLKTSGAPTQYF
>TRBV20-1
CSAREGGNTIYF
>TRBV9
CASSTSQSGYTF
>TRBV6-1
CASRAVYQETQYF